The 4 T cell receptor beta chains below come from one sample, sequenced in a study of CD8 T cells in ankylosing spondylitis. Via MiXCR, TCRdb re-called the 5' RACE reads, giving one row per CDR3 protein. Of 250,000 to 400,000 distinct CDR3 sequences in the sample, roughly 11% were seen once. The sequencing input was blood, either unsorted or a sorted T cell fraction (not recorded which). All receptors come from a female donor with ankylosing spondylitis or in good health (not recorded which).

J is TRBJ2-7 and V is TRBV7-2; TRBD1 matches 8 bases. The CDR3 has 16 amino acids. From germline, CDR1 is SGHTA and CDR2 FQGNSA. The J segment lost 1 base and the V segment lost 5 bases, leaving 10 bases of the junction unmatched. CDR3 DNA sequence: TGTGCCAGCAGCCTAGGTGGACAGGGTACTTCCTACGAGCAGTACTTC. It encodes CASSLGGQGTSYEQYF.

This clonotype was observed at least ten times. The chain combines TRBV2 with TRBJ1-2; 8 bases fit TRBD1. CDR1 and CDR2 (germline): SNHLY, FYNNEI. The CDR3 has 14 amino acids. The V gene end was trimmed by 3 bases and the J gene end by 3 bases; junction bases not matched to a gene: 3. The CDR3 DNA reads TGTGCCAGCAGTGATCGGGGACAGGACTATGGCTACACCTTC. Translated, it gives CASSDRGQDYGYTF.

This clonotype appeared a few times. This may come from a read error, since a much larger clone is one base off. The V call is TRBV24-1, the J call TRBJ1-2; 9 bases fit TRBD1. The germline CDR1 and CDR2 sequences are KGHDR and SFDVKD. CDR3 length: 15 residues. This chain's CDR3 is CATSEDRGGNYGDTF. The CDR3 DNA sequence: TGTGCCACCAGTGAGGACAGGGGCGGAAACTATGGCGACACCTTC.

The chain combines TRBV9 with TRBJ1-3, with 7 bases matching TRBD1. Looked up from germline, CDR1 is SGDLS and CDR2 is YYNGEE. CDR3 length: 14 amino acids. The junction had 2 bases not matched to a gene; V was cut back by 2 bases and J by 3 bases. The CDR3 here is CASSVGTVGNTIYF. CDR3 coding DNA: TGTGCCAGCAGCGTGGGGACAGTTGGAAACACCATATATTTT. The full variable domain, completed using reference TRBV9 and TRBJ1-3, is DSGVTQTPKHLITATGQRVTLRCSPRSGDLSVYWYQQSLDQGLQFLIQYYNGEERAKGNILERFSAQQFPDLHSELNLSSLELGDSALYFCASSVGTVGNTIYFGEGSWLTVV.